A selection of T cell receptor beta chains follows, all from one sample in a study of control samples from healthy donors and cancer patients. Profiling relied on immunoSEQ multiplex PCR, and the TCRdb table lists in-frame clones only, not all of them. This sample has 150,000 to 200,000 clones, with 91% found just once. Source material: blood. The origin of the receptors is a woman in her thirties in good health. The CDR3 runs from the conserved cysteine through the conserved F or W. D genes are given only for firm matches. Only some rows state a clone size, as once, few, many or a class for expanded clones.

abundance: NA
j_gene: TRBJ2-7
v_gene: TRBV6-5
d_gene: TRBD1
CDR3aa: CASSPWDRGGYEQYF
CDR3nt: TGTGCCAGCAGCCCGTGGGACAGGGGGGGATACGAGCAGTACTTC

abundance: NA
j_gene: TRBJ2-2
v_gene: TRBV6-5
d_gene: TRBD2
CDR3aa: CASRSGGTDTGELFF
CDR3nt: TGTGCCAGCAGAAGCGGGGGGACTGACACCGGGGAGCTGTTTTTT

abundance: NA
j_gene: TRBJ2-4
v_gene: TRBV4-1
d_gene: TRBD2
CDR3aa: CASSPGLAGGLPKNIQYF
CDR3nt: TGCGCCAGCAGCCCGGGACTAGCGGGAGGGCTACCCAAAAACATTCAGTACTTC

abundance: few
j_gene: TRBJ1-5
v_gene: TRBV7-2
d_gene: NA
CDR3aa: CASSPEGVSNQPQHF
CDR3nt: TGTGCCAGCAGCCCAGAAGGGGTTAGCAATCAGCCCCAGCATTTT

abundance: NA
j_gene: TRBJ2-3
v_gene: TRBV27
d_gene: NA
CDR3aa: CASTPREDTQYF
CDR3nt: TGTGCCAGCACCCCTAGGGAAGATACGCAGTATTTT

abundance: NA
j_gene: TRBJ2-7
v_gene: TRBV6-2/TRBV6-3
d_gene: NA
CDR3aa: CASSYHHYEQYF
CDR3nt: TGTGCCAGCAGTTACCACCATTACGAGCAGTACTTC

abundance: once
j_gene: TRBJ1-3
v_gene: TRBV6-6
d_gene: NA
CDR3aa: CASSSPVNSGNTIYF
CDR3nt: TGTGCCAGCAGTTCCCCGGTTAACTCTGGAAACACCATATATTTT

abundance: NA
j_gene: TRBJ2-7
v_gene: TRBV3-1/TRBV3-2
d_gene: NA
CDR3aa: CASSQAGVGEQYF
CDR3nt: TGTGCCAGCAGCCAAGCAGGGGTCGGGGAGCAGTACTTC

abundance: NA
j_gene: TRBJ2-5
v_gene: TRBV5-1
d_gene: NA
CDR3aa: CASSRNQETQYF
CDR3nt: TGCGCCAGCAGCCGGAACCAAGAGACCCAGTACTTC

abundance: NA
j_gene: TRBJ1-5
v_gene: TRBV19
d_gene: NA
CDR3aa: CASSISGQINQPQHF
CDR3nt: TGTGCCAGTAGTATATCCGGACAAATCAATCAGCCCCAGCATTTT

abundance: NA
j_gene: TRBJ1-2
v_gene: TRBV10-2
d_gene: TRBD1
CDR3aa: CASSGQGLANYGYTF
CDR3nt: TGCGCCAGCAGCGGACAGGGGTTAGCTAACTATGGCTACACCTTC

abundance: once
j_gene: TRBJ1-2
v_gene: TRBV28
d_gene: NA
CDR3aa: CASSSRGRYTF
CDR3nt: TGTGCCAGCAGTTCCAGGGGCCGCTACACCTTC

abundance: NA
j_gene: TRBJ1-1
v_gene: TRBV3-1/TRBV3-2
d_gene: NA
CDR3aa: CASSQVTGVTEAFF
CDR3nt: TGTGCCAGCAGCCAAGTGACGGGGGTCACTGAAGCTTTCTTT

abundance: NA
j_gene: TRBJ2-5
v_gene: TRBV7-7
d_gene: NA
CDR3aa: CASSLAGGQETQYF
CDR3nt: TGTGCCAGCAGCTTAGCCGGGGGCCAAGAGACCCAGTACTTC

abundance: NA
j_gene: TRBJ2-3
v_gene: TRBV6-4
d_gene: NA
CDR3aa: CASSPQDRPDTQYF
CDR3nt: TGTGCCAGCAGTCCCCAGGACCGCCCAGATACGCAGTATTTT

abundance: NA
j_gene: TRBJ2-1
v_gene: TRBV6-5
d_gene: NA
CDR3aa: CASSYSSVPDEQFF
CDR3nt: TGTGCCAGCAGTTACTCGTCAGTTCCGGATGAGCAGTTCTTC

abundance: few
j_gene: TRBJ1-5
v_gene: TRBV28
d_gene: NA
CDR3aa: CASSWFGSSNQPQHF
CDR3nt: TGTGCCAGCAGTTGGTTTGGCAGTAGCAATCAGCCCCAGCATTTT

abundance: NA
j_gene: TRBJ1-2
v_gene: TRBV5-1
d_gene: NA
CDR3aa: CASSLGWSDGYTF
CDR3nt: TGCGCCAGCAGCTTGGGCTGGAGTGATGGCTACACCTTC

abundance: NA
j_gene: TRBJ1-2
v_gene: TRBV7-2
d_gene: TRBD1
CDR3aa: CASSLVSQGANYGYTF
CDR3nt: TGTGCCAGCAGCTTAGTTAGCCAGGGGGCCAACTATGGCTACACCTTC

abundance: NA
j_gene: TRBJ1-2
v_gene: TRBV28
d_gene: TRBD1
CDR3aa: CASGTGGPFYGYTF
CDR3nt: TGTGCCAGCGGAACAGGGGGTCCTTTCTATGGCTACACCTTC

abundance: NA
j_gene: TRBJ2-7
v_gene: TRBV5-1
d_gene: TRBD2
CDR3aa: CASSLAGTSPNYEQYF
CDR3nt: TGCGCCAGCAGCTTGGCCGGGACTAGTCCCAATTACGAGCAGTACTTC

abundance: NA
j_gene: TRBJ2-3
v_gene: TRBV2
d_gene: NA
CDR3aa: CASNGFTDTQYF
CDR3nt: TGTGCCAGCAACGGCTTTACAGATACGCAGTATTTT

abundance: NA
j_gene: TRBJ1-1
v_gene: TRBV7-9
d_gene: NA
CDR3aa: CASSLTLNTEAFF
CDR3nt: TGTGCCAGCAGCTTGACACTCAACACTGAAGCTTTCTTT

abundance: NA
j_gene: TRBJ2-7
v_gene: TRBV15
d_gene: TRBD1
CDR3aa: CATSREGQPPYEQYF
CDR3nt: TGTGCCACCAGCAGAGAGGGACAGCCTCCCTACGAGCAGTACTTC

abundance: once
j_gene: TRBJ2-5
v_gene: TRBV19
d_gene: NA
CDR3aa: CASSTYLQGGETQYF
CDR3nt: TGTGCCAGTAGTACCTACCTACAGGGGGGGGAGACCCAGTACTTC

abundance: NA
j_gene: TRBJ2-1
v_gene: TRBV7-8
d_gene: NA
CDR3aa: CASRSTRANEQFF
CDR3nt: TGTGCCAGCAGATCAACTAGGGCCAATGAGCAGTTCTTC

abundance: NA
j_gene: TRBJ1-5
v_gene: TRBV11-2
d_gene: TRBD1
CDR3aa: CASSPDRVNQPQHF
CDR3nt: TGTGCCAGCAGCCCTGACAGGGTCAATCAGCCCCAGCATTTT

abundance: NA
j_gene: TRBJ2-5
v_gene: TRBV7-7
d_gene: TRBD2
CDR3aa: CASSPLSSGVGTQYF
CDR3nt: TGTGCCAGCAGCCCATTGTCTAGCGGGGTCGGGACCCAGTACTTC

abundance: NA
j_gene: TRBJ2-1
v_gene: TRBV11-3
d_gene: TRBD2
CDR3aa: CASSLDGSGRANEQFF
CDR3nt: TGTGCCAGCAGCTTAGATGGTAGCGGGAGGGCCAATGAGCAGTTCTTC

abundance: NA
j_gene: TRBJ1-5
v_gene: TRBV15
d_gene: TRBD1
CDR3aa: CATRDRGQPQHF
CDR3nt: TGTGCCACCAGGGACAGGGGTCAGCCCCAGCATTTT

abundance: NA
j_gene: TRBJ1-2
v_gene: TRBV6-5
d_gene: NA
CDR3aa: CASSYAQGNYGYTF
CDR3nt: TGTGCCAGCAGTTACGCTCAGGGTAACTATGGCTACACCTTC

abundance: few
j_gene: TRBJ2-7
v_gene: TRBV19
d_gene: NA
CDR3aa: CASSIGGDGAYEQYF
CDR3nt: TGTGCCAGTAGTATAGGGGGGGACGGGGCGTACGAGCAGTACTTC

abundance: NA
j_gene: TRBJ2-5
v_gene: TRBV21-1
d_gene: NA
CDR3aa: CASSKVGETQYF
CDR3nt: TGTGCCAGCAGCAAAGTCGGGGAGACCCAGTACTTC

abundance: NA
j_gene: TRBJ1-2
v_gene: TRBV6-5
d_gene: TRBD1
CDR3aa: CASSTGTGGSGYTF
CDR3nt: TGTGCCAGCAGTACCGGGACAGGGGGCTCTGGCTACACCTTC

abundance: NA
j_gene: TRBJ1-1
v_gene: TRBV7-9
d_gene: NA
CDR3aa: CASSPPGARNTEAFF
CDR3nt: TGTGCCAGCAGCCCCCCGGGGGCGAGGAACACTGAAGCTTTCTTT

abundance: NA
j_gene: TRBJ1-3
v_gene: TRBV7-8
d_gene: NA
CDR3aa: CASSLVASGNTIYF
CDR3nt: TGTGCCAGCAGCTTAGTTGCATCTGGAAACACCATATATTTT

abundance: NA
j_gene: TRBJ2-7
v_gene: TRBV6-6
d_gene: TRBD2
CDR3aa: CASSSKRELSYEQYF
CDR3nt: TGTGCCAGCAGTTCGAAGCGGGAGCTCTCCTACGAGCAGTACTTC

abundance: once
j_gene: TRBJ2-2
v_gene: TRBV11-3
d_gene: NA
CDR3aa: CASSLERTGELFF
CDR3nt: TGTGCCAGCAGCTTAGAACGGACCGGGGAGCTGTTTTTT

abundance: NA
j_gene: TRBJ2-5
v_gene: TRBV2
d_gene: TRBD1
CDR3aa: CASIKDRGETQYF
CDR3nt: TGTGCCAGCATTAAGGACAGGGGGGAGACCCAGTACTTC

abundance: NA
j_gene: TRBJ2-3
v_gene: TRBV11-3
d_gene: TRBD2
CDR3aa: CASSFPRLAGPTDTQYF
CDR3nt: TGTGCCAGCAGCTTTCCCCGACTAGCGGGTCCCACAGATACGCAGTATTTT

abundance: NA
j_gene: TRBJ1-2
v_gene: TRBV5-4
d_gene: NA
CDR3aa: CASRLDRGARGYTF
CDR3nt: TGTGCCAGCAGATTGGATAGGGGGGCGCGAGGCTACACCTTC

abundance: NA
j_gene: TRBJ1-1
v_gene: TRBV18
d_gene: NA
CDR3aa: CASSGTLMNTEAFF
CDR3nt: TGTGCCAGCTCGGGGACACTTATGAACACTGAAGCTTTCTTT

abundance: NA
j_gene: TRBJ2-6
v_gene: TRBV10-2
d_gene: TRBD1
CDR3aa: CASTGQGLSGANVLTF
CDR3nt: TGCGCCAGCACCGGACAGGGCCTCTCTGGGGCCAACGTCCTGACTTTC

abundance: once
j_gene: TRBJ2-4
v_gene: TRBV27
d_gene: TRBD1
CDR3aa: CASSSRGPGTGGVNIQYF
CDR3nt: TGTGCCAGCAGTTCTAGGGGGCCCGGGACAGGGGGTGTGAACATTCAGTACTTC

abundance: NA
j_gene: TRBJ2-2
v_gene: TRBV13
d_gene: NA
CDR3aa: CASSLFGSGGELFF
CDR3nt: TGTGCCAGCAGCTTATTTGGGTCGGGCGGGGAGCTGTTTTTT

abundance: NA
j_gene: TRBJ2-2
v_gene: TRBV12-3/TRBV12-4
d_gene: NA
CDR3aa: CASSLDPAAELFF
CDR3nt: TGTGCCAGCAGCCTGGACCCGGCCGCGGAGCTGTTTTTT

abundance: NA
j_gene: TRBJ1-1
v_gene: TRBV9
d_gene: NA
CDR3aa: CASSVLGSGTEAFF
CDR3nt: TGTGCCAGCAGCGTACTTGGGTCGGGCACTGAAGCTTTCTTT

abundance: NA
j_gene: TRBJ1-2
v_gene: TRBV2
d_gene: NA
CDR3aa: CASSDRSYGYTF
CDR3nt: TGTGCCAGCAGTGACAGGTCCTATGGCTACACCTTC

abundance: NA
j_gene: TRBJ2-7
v_gene: TRBV11-1
d_gene: NA
CDR3aa: CASSLARGGPYEQYF
CDR3nt: TGTGCCAGCAGCTTAGCTAGGGGAGGCCCCTACGAGCAGTACTTC

abundance: NA
j_gene: TRBJ1-5
v_gene: TRBV6-5
d_gene: NA
CDR3aa: CASSYSGISNQPQHF
CDR3nt: TGTGCCAGCAGTTACTCGGGCATTAGCAATCAGCCCCAGCATTTT

abundance: NA
j_gene: TRBJ2-1
v_gene: TRBV6-2/TRBV6-3
d_gene: TRBD2
CDR3aa: CASSYGTRSNEQFF
CDR3nt: TGTGCCAGCAGTTATGGGACTAGATCCAATGAGCAGTTCTTC

abundance: NA
j_gene: TRBJ1-5
v_gene: TRBV7-8
d_gene: NA
CDR3aa: CASSLGRDYSNQPQHF
CDR3nt: TGTGCCAGCAGCTTGGGGCGGGATTATAGCAATCAGCCCCAGCATTTT

abundance: NA
j_gene: TRBJ2-5
v_gene: TRBV5-4
d_gene: NA
CDR3aa: CASSLAGAGRETQYF
CDR3nt: TGTGCCAGCAGCTTGGCGGGGGCGGGTCGGGAGACCCAGTACTTC

abundance: few
j_gene: TRBJ1-4
v_gene: TRBV2
d_gene: NA
CDR3aa: CASRETGMANEKLFF
CDR3nt: TGTGCCAGCAGGGAAACAGGGATGGCTAATGAAAAACTGTTTTTT

abundance: once
j_gene: TRBJ2-3
v_gene: TRBV6-5
d_gene: TRBD2
CDR3aa: CASSLAGGPDTQYF
CDR3nt: TGTGCCAGCAGTTTAGCGGGAGGCCCAGATACGCAGTATTTT